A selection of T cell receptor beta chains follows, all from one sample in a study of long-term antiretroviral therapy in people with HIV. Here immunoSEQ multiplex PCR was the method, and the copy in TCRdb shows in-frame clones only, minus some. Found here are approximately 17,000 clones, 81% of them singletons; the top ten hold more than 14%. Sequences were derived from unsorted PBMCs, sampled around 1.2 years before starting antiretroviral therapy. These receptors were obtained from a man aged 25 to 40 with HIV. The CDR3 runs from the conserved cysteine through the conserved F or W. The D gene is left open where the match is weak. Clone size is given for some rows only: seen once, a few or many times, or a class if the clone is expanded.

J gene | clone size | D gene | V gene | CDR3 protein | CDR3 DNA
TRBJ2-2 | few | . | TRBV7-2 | CASSQDSSQPPGELFF | TGTGCCAGCAGCCAGGACTCATCTCAGCCTCCCGGGGAGCTGTTTTTT
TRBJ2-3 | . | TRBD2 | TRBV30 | CAWMAGGPDTQYF | TGTGCCTGGATGGCGGGGGGACCAGATACGCAGTATTTT
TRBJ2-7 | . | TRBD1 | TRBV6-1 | CASSGPGQNLYEQYF | TGTGCCAGCAGCGGTCCGGGACAGAATCTTTACGAGCAGTACTTC
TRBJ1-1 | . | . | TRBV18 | CASSPFAGHPNTEAFF | TGTGCCAGCTCACCATTCGCGGGACACCCGAACACTGAAGCTTTCTTT
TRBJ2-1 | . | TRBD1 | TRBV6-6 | CASSKRDRHNEQFF | TGTGCCAGCAGTAAACGGGACAGACACAATGAGCAGTTCTTC
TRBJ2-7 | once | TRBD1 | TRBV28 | CASSLQDRVYEQYF | TGTGCCAGCAGTTTGCAAGACAGGGTTTACGAGCAGTACTTC
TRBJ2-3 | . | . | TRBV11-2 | CASSLEGGNTDTQYF | TGTGCCAGCAGCTTAGAGGGGGGTAACACAGATACGCAGTATTTT
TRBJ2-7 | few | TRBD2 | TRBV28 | CASSLRERMWEQYF | TGTGCCAGCAGTTTGCGGGAGCGGATGTGGGAGCAGTACTTC
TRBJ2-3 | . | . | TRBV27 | CASTGLPGTWGDMLGTDTQYF | TGTGCCAGCACGGGACTACCAGGGACATGGGGGGACATGTTGGGCACAGATACGCAGTATTTT
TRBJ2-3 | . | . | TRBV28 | CASSQLSGPKADTQYF | TGTGCCAGCAGCCAACTGAGCGGGCCGAAAGCAGATACGCAGTATTTT
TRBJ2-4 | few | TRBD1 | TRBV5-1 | CASIGTANIQYF | TGCGCCAGCATTGGGACAGCAAACATTCAGTACTTC
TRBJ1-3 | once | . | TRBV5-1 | CASSLGIVGNTIYF | TGCGCCAGCAGCTTAGGGATTGTTGGAAACACCATATATTTT
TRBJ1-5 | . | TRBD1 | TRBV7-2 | CASSLQGAGNQPQHF | TGTGCCAGCAGCTTGCAGGGGGCAGGCAATCAGCCCCAGCATTTT
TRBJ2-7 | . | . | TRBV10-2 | CASSEGHVYEQYF | TGCGCCAGCAGTGAGGGACATGTGTACGAGCAGTACTTC
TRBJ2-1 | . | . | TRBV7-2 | CASSLGTGPFYNEQFF | TGTGCCAGCAGCTTAGGCACAGGACCTTTCTACAATGAGCAGTTCTTC
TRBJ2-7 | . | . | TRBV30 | CAWSGGVGSSEQYF | TGTGCCTGGAGTGGCGGCGTGGGGTCCAGCGAGCAGTACTTC
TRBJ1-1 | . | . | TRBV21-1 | CASSRTGMNTEAFF | TGTGCCAGCAGCCGGACGGGCATGAACACTGAAGCTTTCTTT
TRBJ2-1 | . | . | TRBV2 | CASSEPSGPHEQFF | TGTGCCAGCAGTGAACCCTCCGGGCCGCATGAGCAGTTCTTC
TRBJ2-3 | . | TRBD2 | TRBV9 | CASSVAGGGTDTQYF | TGTGCCAGCAGCGTAGCGGGAGGCGGCACAGATACGCAGTATTTT
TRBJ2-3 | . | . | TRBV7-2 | CASSSDNTDTQYF | TGTGCCAGCAGCTCGGACAACACAGATACGCAGTATTTT
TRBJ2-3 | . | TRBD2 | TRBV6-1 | CASSESGTRGYTQYF | TGTGCCAGCAGTGAATCTGGGACTAGGGGCTATACGCAGTATTTT
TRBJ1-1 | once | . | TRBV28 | CASSLVRSEAFF | TGTGCCAGCAGTTTGGTCAGATCTGAAGCTTTCTTT
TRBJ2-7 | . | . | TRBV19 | CASSIVEAGEQYF | TGTGCCAGTAGTATTGTGGAGGCCGGGGAGCAGTACTTC
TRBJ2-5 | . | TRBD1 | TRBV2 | CASSVGGRETQYF | TGTGCCAGCAGTGTAGGGGGCCGGGAGACCCAGTACTTC
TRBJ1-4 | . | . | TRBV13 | CASSKRLPGPRNEKLFF | TGTGCCAGCAGCAAGCGTCTTCCGGGACCGCGGAATGAAAAACTGTTTTTT
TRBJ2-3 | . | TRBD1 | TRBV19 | CASSAGGTGVTDTQYF | TGTGCCAGTAGTGCAGGGGGTACAGGAGTCACAGATACGCAGTATTTT
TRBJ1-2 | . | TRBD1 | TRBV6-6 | CASCDRGLYGYTF | TGTGCCAGCTGTGACAGGGGCCTTTATGGCTACACCTTC
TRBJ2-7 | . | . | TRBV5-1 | CASSLETGDYEQYF | TGCGCCAGCAGCCTAGAGACAGGAGACTACGAGCAGTACTTC
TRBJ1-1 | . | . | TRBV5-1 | CASSLGSGETEAFF | TGCGCCAGCAGCTTGGGCTCAGGGGAAACTGAAGCTTTCTTT
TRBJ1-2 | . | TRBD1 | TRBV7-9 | CASSATGVYGYTF | TGTGCCAGCAGCGCTACAGGGGTCTATGGCTACACCTTC
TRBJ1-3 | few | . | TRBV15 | CATSRDSVASGNTIYF | TGTGCCACCAGCAGAGATTCGGTAGCATCCGGAAACACCATATATTTT
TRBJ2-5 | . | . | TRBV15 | CATSRGSNQIRQETQYF | TGTGCCACCAGCAGAGGCAGCAATCAGATCCGACAAGAGACCCAGTACTTC
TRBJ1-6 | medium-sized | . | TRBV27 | CASSWSRDGNSPLHF | TGTGCCAGCAGTTGGTCCCGGGACGGGAATTCACCCCTCCACTTT
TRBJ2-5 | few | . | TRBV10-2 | CASSESFREETQYF | TGCGCCAGCAGTGAGTCGTTCAGGGAGGAGACCCAGTACTTC
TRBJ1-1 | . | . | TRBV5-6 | CASSLVGRGNTEAFF | TGTGCCAGCAGCTTGGTGGGCAGGGGGAACACTGAAGCTTTCTTT
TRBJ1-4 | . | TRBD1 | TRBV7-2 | CASSLRDRNEKLFF | TGTGCCAGCAGCTTAAGGGACAGGAATGAAAAACTGTTTTTT
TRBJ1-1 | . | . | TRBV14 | CASSRIGQTEAFF | TGTGCCAGCAGCCGCATCGGACAGACTGAAGCTTTCTTT
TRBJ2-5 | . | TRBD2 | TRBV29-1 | CSVEESAGRQETQYF | TGCAGCGTTGAAGAATCAGCGGGAAGACAAGAGACCCAGTACTTC
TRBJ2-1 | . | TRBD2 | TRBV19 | CASSILAGGTNFYNEQFF | TGTGCCAGTAGTATACTAGCGGGAGGAACTAACTTTTACAATGAGCAGTTCTTC
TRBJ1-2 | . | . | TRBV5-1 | CASSLGAGLGYTF | TGCGCCAGCAGCTTGGGAGCCGGACTTGGCTACACCTTC
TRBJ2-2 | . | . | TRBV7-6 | CASSLGASAAGELFF | TGTGCCAGCAGCTTAGGGGCAAGCGCAGCCGGGGAGCTGTTTTTT
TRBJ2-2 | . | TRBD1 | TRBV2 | CASSGGTGGWGELFF | TGTGCCAGCAGTGGCGGGACAGGGGGCTGGGGGGAGCTGTTTTTT
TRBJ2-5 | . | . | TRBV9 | CASSVGHGSQETQYF | TGTGCCAGCAGCGTCGGACACGGCAGCCAAGAGACCCAGTACTTC
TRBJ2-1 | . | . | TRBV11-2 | CASSLAATYNEQFF | TGTGCCAGCAGCTTAGCAGCGACCTACAATGAGCAGTTCTTC
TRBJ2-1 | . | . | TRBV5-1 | CASGRNEQFF | TGCGCCAGCGGACGGAATGAGCAGTTCTTC
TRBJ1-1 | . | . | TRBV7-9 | CASSQGIRDGQEAFF | TGTGCCAGCAGCCAAGGAATCCGGGACGGACAAGAAGCTTTCTTT
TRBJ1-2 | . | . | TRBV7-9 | CASSSPIQRISYGYTF | TGTGCCAGCAGCTCCCCAATCCAGAGGATTAGCTATGGCTACACCTTC
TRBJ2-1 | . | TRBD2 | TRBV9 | CASSGIAGARSQQFF | TGTGCCAGCAGCGGAATAGCGGGAGCAAGGAGTCAGCAGTTCTTC
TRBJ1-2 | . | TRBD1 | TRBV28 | CASSPPTGSPVYGYTF | TGTGCCAGCAGCCCTCCGACAGGGAGTCCTGTCTATGGCTACACCTTC
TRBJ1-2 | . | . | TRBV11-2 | CASSIRTATNYGYTF | TGTGCCAGCAGTATCAGGACAGCGACTAACTATGGCTACACCTTC
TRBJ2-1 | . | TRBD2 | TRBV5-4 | CASSLSGGLYNEQFF | TGTGCCAGCAGCTTGAGCGGGGGTCTATACAATGAGCAGTTCTTC
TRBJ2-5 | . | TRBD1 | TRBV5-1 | CASSTPTGGLETQYF | TGCGCCAGCAGCACCCCGACAGGGGGTCTTGAGACCCAGTACTTC
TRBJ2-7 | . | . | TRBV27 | CASSFRSEVGEQYF | TGTGCCAGCAGTTTTCGGTCTGAGGTGGGCGAGCAGTACTTC
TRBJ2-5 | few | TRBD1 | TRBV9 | CASSVGQGVLAFDTHF | TGTGCCAGCAGCGTAGGACAGGGGGTCTTGGCCTTCGATACCCACTTC
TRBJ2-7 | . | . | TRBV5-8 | CASSLRGGFTYEQYF | TGTGCCAGCAGCTTGAGGGGAGGATTTACCTACGAGCAGTACTTC
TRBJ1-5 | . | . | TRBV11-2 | CASSLELTSNQPQHF | TGTGCCAGCAGCTTAGAACTAACCAGCAATCAGCCCCAGCATTTT
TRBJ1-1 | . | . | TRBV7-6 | CASSLGRGVGGTEAFF | TGTGCCAGCAGCTTGGGCAGGGGAGTAGGGGGCACTGAAGCTTTCTTT
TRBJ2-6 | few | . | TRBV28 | CASSSVHRAGGANVLTF | TGTGCCAGCAGTTCAGTCCACAGGGCAGGTGGGGCCAACGTCCTGACTTTC
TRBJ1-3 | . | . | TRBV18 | CASSPPGRTDTIYF | TGTGCCAGCTCACCACCAGGAAGAACTGACACCATATATTTT